The 24 T cell receptor beta chains below were found in one sample sequenced in a study of blood T cell repertoires in COVID-19. Libraries were prepared by immunoSEQ multiplex PCR; TCRdb keeps only in-frame clonotypes and omits some of them. Of under 350,000 clones in the sample, 65% to 90% were seen once. What was sequenced was PBMCs or T cells enriched from blood (not recorded which). These receptor sequences come from a woman aged 40-49 years with acute COVID-19.

The CDR3 loop reads CASSLFAGAGLAFF. DNA of the CDR3: TGTGCCAGCAGTTTATTCGCGGGGGCAGGCTTAGCTTTCTTT. V is TRBV28 and J is TRBJ1-1; D might be TRBD1 (6 bases). Germline loops: CDR1 MDHEN, CDR2 SYDVKM. The CDR3 is 14 residues long. V was shortened by 1 base and J by 10 bases, with 16 bases between the two germline ends.

The rearrangement links TRBV4-2 to TRBJ1-2; 8 nucleotides line up with TRBD1. This CDR3 is built from 14 residues. The J segment lost 3 bases and the V segment lost 2 bases, leaving 2 bases of the junction unmatched. Germline loops: CDR1 LGHNA, CDR2 YNFKEQ. The CDR3 loop is CASSQQTGDYGYTF. CDR3 in DNA: TGTGCCAGCAGCCAACAGACAGGGGACTATGGCTACACCTTC.

This clone has a single count. The chain uses TRBV19 and TRBJ1-5; 7 nucleotides align to TRBD1. CDR1 is LNHDA and CDR2 is SQIVND in the germline V gene (reference sequence). The CDR3 is 16 residues long. V was pared by 3 bases and J by 6 bases, with 11 bases of the junction left unmatched. In DNA form, the CDR3 reads TGTGCCAGTAGTATTATTAAGAGGGGGCGAGGTCAGCCCCAGCATTTT. Its protein product is CASSIIKRGRGQPQHF.

The rearrangement joins TRBV21-1 to TRBJ2-7; the table's D call TRBD2 went unverified against the DNA. TRBV21-1 is described as a pseudogene. The CDR3 has 16 residues. CDR3 DNA sequence: TGTGCCAGGCTAACGAGCGACGGGGGGAGGACCTACGAGCAGTACTTC. Protein: CARLTSDGGRTYEQYF.

The rearrangement joins TRBV28 to TRBJ2-2; 10 bases align to TRBD2. The trim removed 5 bases at V and 5 bases at J, leaving 5 bases unmatched. Germline CDR1 and CDR2: MDHEN and SYDVKM. The CDR3 consists of 15 residues. The CDR3 protein is CASSLPAGGTGELFF. The CDR3 DNA reads as TGTGCCAGCAGTCTTCCAGCGGGGGGGACCGGGGAGCTGTTTTTT.

The chain has TRBV7-9 and TRBJ1-3; 9 nucleotides agree with TRBD1. The germline CDR1 and CDR2 sequences are SEHNR and FQNEAQ (reference sequence). J was trimmed by 8 bases and V by 5 bases; bases with no gene match: 7. The CDR3 sequence is 14 residues long. The CDR3 DNA is TGTGCCAGCAGCCCCCGGGACAGGGCGTACACCATATATTTT. Translating it yields CASSPRDRAYTIYF. Based on the CDR3 plus reference TRBV7-9 and TRBJ1-3, the full variable domain is DTGVSQNPRHKITKRGQNVTFRCDPISEHNRLYWYRQTLGQGPEFLTYFQNEAQLEKSRLLSDRFSAERPKGSFSTLEIQRTEQGDSAMYLCASSPRDRAYTIYFGEGSWLTVV.

The rearrangement uses TRBV4-2 and TRBJ2-1; D unresolved. The germline gives CDR1 LGHNA, CDR2 YNFKEQ. The CDR3 is 16 amino acids. Trimming pared 3 bases from V and 4 bases from J, leaving 16 bases between. CDR3 nucleotide sequence: TGTGCCAGCAGCCAGGCCGTGGGCCGAATATACAATGAGCAGTTCTTC. Translation gives CASSQAVGRIYNEQFF.

V gene TRBV9 combines with J gene TRBJ2-3, with D unresolved. V shed 1 base and J shed 0 bases, with 6 bases lying between them. The germline gives CDR1 SGDLS, CDR2 YYNGEE. The CDR3 is 14 amino acids. Written as DNA, the CDR3 is TGTGCCAGCAGCGTACTGACTAGCACAGATACGCAGTATTTT. This encodes CASSVLTSTDTQYF.

The sample holds one count of this clone. This chain joins TRBV6-5 and TRBJ1-1; TRBD1 aligns across 8 bases. V dropped 2 bases and J dropped 0; count of bases not matched to a gene: 5. The V gene's germline CDR1 is MNHEY and CDR2 SVGAGI. CDR3 length equals 16 residues. The CDR3 coding sequence is TGTGCCAGCAGTTACACAGGGGACAGGTTGAACACTGAAGCTTTCTTT. As protein: CASSYTGDRLNTEAFF.

The CDR3 loop is CASTVRTSSSGANVLTF. In DNA form, the CDR3 reads TGTGCCAGCACCGTACGGACTTCCTCCAGCGGGGCCAACGTCCTGACTTTC. This chain joins TRBV5-4 and TRBJ2-6; a possible D gene is TRBD2 (5 bases). CDR1 is SGHNT and CDR2 is YYREEE in the germline V gene (reference sequence). CDR3 length: 17 residues. Trimming stripped 6 bases from V and 4 bases from J, with 20 bases between.

The J gene is TRBJ2-5, the V gene TRBV11-2; possible D gene TRBD2, 6 bases. CDR1 and CDR2 from the germline V gene are SGHAT and FQNNGV. There are 16 residues in the CDR3. Trimming took 1 base from V and 0 from J, leaving 12 bases between them. This chain's CDR3 is CASSLGGRSYQETQYF. CDR3 nucleotide sequence: TGTGCCAGCAGCTTAGGGGGGAGGTCCTACCAAGAGACCCAGTACTTC.

This clone was observed a few times. The chain is built from TRBV5-6 and TRBJ1-6; 7 nucleotides agree with TRBD1. The CDR3 is 16 residues long. The ends lost 5 bases at V and 1 base at J; junction bases unmatched: 6. Germline loops: CDR1 SGHDT, CDR2 YYEEEE. CDR3 residues: CASRRGLESYNSPLHF. In DNA form, the CDR3 reads TGTGCCAGCAGGAGGGGGCTGGAGTCCTATAATTCACCCCTCCACTTT.

V and J are TRBV4-3 and TRBJ1-1, with D perhaps TRBD1 (6 bases). Germline assignment: CDR1 LGHNA and CDR2 YSLEER. The length of the CDR3 is 13 residues. The V end was cut by 0 bases, the J end by 10 bases, with 12 bases between. Written as DNA, the CDR3 is TGCGCCAGCAGCCAAGATCGGGGACACGCAGCTTTCTTT. It specifies CASSQDRGHAAFF.

The chain employs TRBV7-2 and TRBJ1-6, with D maybe TRBD1 (6 bases). There are 15 residues in the CDR3. V gave up 5 bases and J gave up 7 bases, with 15 bases separating them. The germline gives CDR1 SGHTA, CDR2 FQGNSA. CDR3 sequence (DNA): TGTGCCAGCAGCCCTCTGGCGGGGGCAAATTCACCCCTCCACTTT. Its translation: CASSPLAGANSPLHF.

This chain joins TRBV18 and TRBJ2-7, with 7 positions matching TRBD1. The germline V gene encodes CDR1 KGHSH and CDR2 LQKENI. This CDR3 has 16 amino acids. The V segment lost 4 bases and the J segment 5 bases; nucleotides outside the gene matches: 14. In DNA, the CDR3 is TGTGCCAGCTCACAGACACAGGGGAATTCAGTCAACGAGCAGTACTTC. Translation: CASSQTQGNSVNEQYF.

The CDR3 sequence: CASSQDLGSHPSNQPQHF. The CDR3 DNA follows: TGCGCCAGCAGCCAAGATCTTGGCTCGCACCCTAGCAATCAGCCCCAGCATTTT. The chain combines TRBV4-3 with TRBJ1-5; D is unclear. CDR1 and CDR2 from the germline V gene are LGHNA and YSLEER. CDR3 size: 18 residues. Deletions cut 0 bases from V and 0 bases from J, with 15 bases between.

The V gene is TRBV9, the J gene TRBJ1-1, with a weak D call TRBD1 (5 bases). This CDR3 contains 13 residues. Germline CDR1 is SGDLS and CDR2 is YYNGEE. The ends were cut back, 4 bases at V and 6 bases at J, with 13 bases in the middle. The chain's CDR3 is CASSSQTGAEAFF. The CDR3, as DNA: TGTGCCAGCAGCTCCCAAACAGGAGCTGAAGCTTTCTTT.

V gene TRBV7-2 combines with J gene TRBJ2-3; TRBD2 might be the D (6 bases). Germline CDR1 reads SGHTA; CDR2 reads FQGNSA. Trimming removed 6 bases from V and 0 bases from J, with 16 bases in between. The CDR3 contains 16 residues. The CDR3 spells CASSPGLDRSTDTQYF. CDR3 nucleotide sequence: TGTGCCAGCAGTCCGGGACTCGACCGTAGCACAGATACGCAGTATTTT. The full variable domain, rest sourced from reference TRBV7-2 and TRBJ2-3, is GAGVSQSPSNKVTEKGKDVELRCDPISGHTALYWYRQSLGQGLEFLIYFQGNSAPDKSGLPSDRFSAERTGGSVSTLTIQRTQQEDSAVYLCASSPGLDRSTDTQYFGPGTRLTVL.

Here the CDR3 reads CASSRDRTGDQYF. CDR3 nucleotide sequence: TGTGCCAGCAGCCGTGACAGGACAGGGGATCAGTACTTC. The chain employs TRBV3-1 (or the pseudogene TRBV3-2) and TRBJ2-7, with 9 bases aligning to TRBD1. The CDR3 is 13 residues long. Germline V gene sequence: CDR1 LGHDT, CDR2 YNNKEL (reference sequence). V shed 4 bases and J 10 bases; nucleotides not matched to a gene: 8.

V and J are TRBV11-2 and TRBJ2-1; TRBD2 aligns across 11 bases. The CDR3 contains 18 residues. Trimming took 2 bases from V and 9 from J; bases not matched to a gene: 15. Germline CDR1 reads SGHAT; CDR2 reads FQNNGV. The chain's CDR3 is CASSLFVAGGNHGVEQFF. The CDR3 region has the DNA TGTGCCAGCAGCTTATTTGTAGCGGGAGGGAATCATGGGGTTGAGCAGTTCTTC.

This clone was found once. This chain links TRBV5-6 with TRBJ1-6; D unclear. This CDR3 comprises 15 residues. The germline V and J ends were trimmed by 1 base and 5 bases, with 10 bases remaining between them. Germline loops: CDR1 SGHDT, CDR2 YYEEEE. CDR3 residues: CASSLPRGNNSPLHF. The CDR3 DNA reads as TGTGCCAGCAGCTTGCCCCGAGGAAATAATTCACCCCTCCACTTT.

The J gene is TRBJ2-7, the V gene TRBV1; the table's D call TRBD1 went unverified against the DNA. TRBV1 is shown as a pseudogene. This CDR3 region has 20 residues. For the CDR3, the DNA is TGCACCAGCAGCCAAGCACAGTTCCGTGGACAGGGGGCGCGGTCCTACGAGCAGTACTTC. It yields the protein CTSSQAQFRGQGARSYEQYF.

The V call is TRBV9, the J call TRBJ1-2, with a tentative D call TRBD1 (5 bases). There are 13 residues in the CDR3. Germline CDR1 is SGDLS and CDR2 is YYNGEE. Trimming pared 5 bases from V and 1 base from J, leaving 9 bases between. CDR3 sequence reads: CASRKTDNYGYTF. CDR3 nucleotide sequence: TGTGCCAGCAGAAAGACAGATAACTATGGCTACACCTTC.

This clone occurred once. CDR3 residues: CASSLQGPDTQYF. The DNA of the CDR3 is TGTGCCAGCAGCTTACAGGGGCCAGATACGCAGTATTTT. The gene calls are TRBV7-8 and TRBJ2-3; tentative D call: TRBD1 (6 bases). The germline V gene encodes CDR1 SGHVS and CDR2 FQNEAQ. V lost 2 bases and J 4 bases, leaving 7 bases between the germline ends. The CDR3 sequence is 13 residues long.